Described below is a single T cell receptor (beta chain) sequence and its context. Its antigen is not identified. The source of the sample is a study of cytomegalovirus exposure and HLA in healthy donors. Notes on the study in general: Later genetic work tied a missense DCLRE1C variant to beta-chain V and J trimming. Within an earlier analysis, most TCR beta V segments proved productive either about 87% or about 30% of the time. Most observed TCR sequences were rare, whereas some public TCRs were detected in many donors.

Trimming removed 3 bases at V and 2 bases at J, with 17 bases between. The CDR3 is 16 residues long. Germline CDR1 and CDR2: MDHEN and SYDVKM. The PCR made use of 60 Vbeta and 13 Jbeta primers. The protocol was immunoSEQ multiplex PCR, while the TCRdb copy is restricted to in-frame clones and leaves out a portion. Among 95,000 to 150,000 clones listed, 65% to 85% were seen once. Sequenced: PBMCs. This sequence was found in a man aged 50 or older in good health and CMV-seronegative. This chain connects TRBV28 to TRBJ2-7, with D maybe TRBD2 (6 bases). The CDR3 sequence: CASSFFGGVGPYEQYF. Here the CDR3 DNA reads TGTGCCAGCAGTTTTTTCGGGGGAGTTGGGCCCTACGAGCAGTACTTC.